These 32 T cell receptor beta chains came from one sample sequenced in a study of blood T cells in healthy people across ages. The authors ran a second PCR of roughly 6 to 12 cycles using a sample-barcoded 5' primer and a J-beta primer mix. TCRdb used MiXCR to reprocess the 5' RACE reads, holding one entry per CDR3 protein. The table has around 970,000 distinct CDR3 sequences, roughly 51% seen once; the top ten hold over 20%. The sequenced material came from blood. The receptors come from a woman aged 60-75 years in good health.

The chain employs TRBV3-1 and TRBJ2-1, with TRBD2 matching 12 bases. Trimming at V came to 1 base and at J to 4 bases, leaving 14 bases not matched to a gene. The CDR3 is 20 amino acids. Germline values: CDR1 LGHDT, CDR2 YNNKEL (reference sequence). The CDR3 sequence: CASSQALSETSGGHYNEQFF. Written as DNA, the CDR3 is TGTGCCAGCAGCCAAGCTTTGTCGGAGACTAGCGGGGGACATTACAATGAGCAGTTCTTC.

The chain joins TRBV7-2 to TRBJ2-1, with TRBD1 matching 7 bases. This CDR3 spans 16 amino acids. The germline V gene has CDR1 SGHTA and CDR2 FQGNSA. V shed 4 bases, J shed 5 bases, and the junction held 11 bases outside the gene matches. CDR3 bases: TGTGCCAGCAGCTCCCGAGGGGGCTTAAGTAACAATGAGCAGTTCTTC. Protein sequence: CASSSRGGLSNNEQFF.

V is TRBV28 and J is TRBJ2-7; D not certain. The CDR3 has 14 residues. Trimming pared 5 bases from V and 2 bases from J, leaving 13 bases between. Looked up from germline, CDR1 is MDHEN and CDR2 is SYDVKM. CDR3 DNA sequence: TGTGCCAGCAGTCGCCTCACAGTTCCCTACGAGCAGTACTTC. Translated: CASSRLTVPYEQYF. The variable domain in full, completed from reference TRBV28 and TRBJ2-7, reads DVKVTQSSRYLVKRTGEKVFLECVQDMDHENMFWYRQDPGLGLRLIYFSYDVKMKEKGDIPEGYSVSREKKERFSLILESASTNQTSMYLCASSRLTVPYEQYFGPGTRLTVT.

The chain is built from TRBV11-2 and TRBJ2-7, with 8 bases identical to TRBD1. Germline-derived CDR1 and CDR2 are SGHAT and FQNNGV. The J segment lost 0 bases and the V segment lost 6 bases, leaving 7 bases of the junction unmatched. The CDR3 has 15 amino acids. CDR3 in amino acids: CASRRPGTGSYEQYF. CDR3 sequence (DNA): TGTGCCAGCAGACGACCCGGGACAGGCTCCTACGAGCAGTACTTC.

This rearrangement joins TRBV30 to TRBJ1-5; D is perhaps TRBD1 (6 bases). V lost 5 bases, J lost 4 bases, and 12 bases lay in between. In germline, CDR1 is GTSNPN, CDR2 SVGIG (reference sequence). CDR3 length: 13 amino acids. The CDR3 sequence is CAWDITGNQPQHF. The CDR3 DNA reads TGTGCCTGGGACATAACAGGGAATCAGCCCCAGCATTTT.

The chain is built from TRBV29-1 and TRBJ2-1, with D perhaps TRBD2 (6 bases). The germline V and J ends were trimmed by 4 bases and 6 bases, with 19 bases remaining between them. The CDR3 loop spans 15 amino acids. CDR1 is SQVTM and CDR2 is ANQGSEA in the germline V gene. The CDR3: CSVGAQEGPINEQFF. The CDR3 coding sequence is TGCAGCGTTGGGGCCCAGGAGGGCCCGATCAATGAGCAGTTCTTC.

This chain links TRBV3-1 with TRBJ2-1; no clear D. With the DNA end fitting TRBJ2-7 better, the J assignment may be wrong. Germline V gene lookup returns CDR1 LGHDT and CDR2 YNNKEL (reference sequence). This CDR3 region has 15 residues. CDR3 in amino acids: CASSQGARARQEQYF. The CDR3 coding sequence is TGTGCCAGCAGCCAAGGGGCTAGGGCGAGGCAGGAGCAGTACTTC.

The J gene is TRBJ2-3, the V gene TRBV7-2, with 8 nucleotides matching TRBD1. Germline V gene sequence: CDR1 SGHTA, CDR2 FQGNSA. The CDR3 contains 12 residues. V shed 6 bases, J shed 7 bases, and the junction held 3 bases outside the gene matches. CDR3 sequence: CASRRTGNTQYF. The CDR3 region has the DNA TGTGCCAGCAGACGGACAGGGAATACGCAGTATTTT.

Only a few counts were recorded for this clonotype. V and J are TRBV20-1 and TRBJ2-7, with D possibly being TRBD1 or TRBD2 (5 bases each). This CDR3 has 13 residues. Per germline, CDR1 DFQATT and CDR2 SNEGSKA (reference sequence). Here the CDR3 DNA reads TGCCTGCCCTCCGGGACCGACACCTACGAGCAGTACTTC. This translates into CLPSGTDTYEQYF.

The chain carries TRBV6-5 and TRBJ2-6; a possible D gene is TRBD2 (5 bases). There are 15 residues in the CDR3. In germline, CDR1 is MNHEY, CDR2 SVGAGI. V lost 5 bases, J lost 2 bases, and 10 bases lay in between. CDR3 sequence (DNA): TGTGCCAGCAGTCTCGGGAACACTGGGGCCAACGTCCTGACTTTC. It is translated as CASSLGNTGANVLTF.

The rearrangement uses TRBV6-6 and TRBJ2-6; D is undetermined. There are 17 residues in the CDR3. V shed 5 bases and J shed 2 bases, with 16 bases lying between them. Germline V CDR1 and CDR2: MNHNY, SVGAGI (reference sequence). The CDR3 DNA reads as TGTGCCAGCAGTCAATTGGCTATAAAGGCTGGGGCCAACGTCCTGACTTTC. Protein sequence: CASSQLAIKAGANVLTF.

V gene TRBV5-1 combines with J gene TRBJ2-6; D uncertain. Germline CDR1 SGHRS, CDR2 YFSETQ. The CDR3 sequence is 19 residues long. V gave up 4 bases and J gave up 0 bases, with 20 bases separating them. CDR3 sequence reads: CASSVRPNPGPSGANVLTF. CDR3 nucleotides: TGCGCCAGCAGCGTCAGGCCAAACCCCGGGCCCTCTGGGGCCAACGTCCTGACTTTC.

This chain joins TRBV11-2 and TRBJ1-1; no clear D. The CDR3 is 13 amino acids. V lost 4 bases and J lost 3, with 9 bases in between. Per the germline V gene, CDR1 is SGHAT and CDR2 is FQNNGV. The CDR3 DNA reads as TGTGCCAGCAGCTCCGGTATCTACACTGAAGCTTTCTTT. The encoded protein is CASSSGIYTEAFF. Using reference TRBV11-2 and TRBJ1-1 for the parts outside the CDR3, the full variable domain is EAGVAQSPRYKIIEKRQSVAFWCNPISGHATLYWYQQILGQGPKLLIQFQNNGVVDDSQLPKDRFSAERLKGVDSTLKIQPAKLEDSAVYLCASSSGIYTEAFFGQGTRLTVV.

This clonotype has a handful of counts. The rearrangement joins TRBV20-1 to TRBJ2-1, with TRBD1 identical over 10 bases. V dropped 2 bases and J dropped 8; count of bases not matched to a gene: 9. This CDR3 comprises 15 residues. Germline CDR1 is DFQATT and CDR2 is SNEGSKA (reference sequence). CDR3: CSARSAGQGGYEQFF. For the CDR3, the DNA is TGCAGTGCTAGAAGCGCCGGACAGGGGGGCTATGAGCAGTTCTTC.

A remark on this clonotype: The germline gene is not matched at one end of the junction; a read error may be the cause. This CDR3 is CASSLAQGAYNGQFF. CDR3 DNA sequence: TGCGCCAGCAGCTTGGCCCAGGGTGCCTACAATGGGCAGTTCTTC. This chain uses TRBV5-1 with TRBJ2-1, with D possibly TRBD1 on 5 matching bases. CDR3 length equals 15 residues. Germline CDR1 SGHRS, CDR2 YFSETQ.

The chain employs TRBV6-4 and TRBJ1-2, with D tentatively TRBD1 (6 bases). Trimming removed 6 bases from V and 4 bases from J, with 18 bases in between. The CDR3 spans 15 residues. Germline CDR1 MRHNA, CDR2 SNTAGT. The CDR3 sequence is CASRLRTGYSYGYTF. DNA for the CDR3: TGTGCCAGCAGACTCCGCACAGGGTATAGCTATGGCTACACCTTC.

The gene calls are TRBV20-1 and TRBJ2-7, with 9 bases that match TRBD1. The end of the DNA aligns better with TRBJ2-5, so the J call may be wrong. Per the germline V gene, CDR1 is DFQATT and CDR2 is SNEGSKA (reference sequence). This CDR3 is 13 amino acids long. The CDR3 loop is CSSGTGSQETQYF. CDR3 sequence (DNA): TGCAGTTCCGGGACAGGGAGTCAAGAGACCCAGTACTTC.

In its sample, this clonotype was seen many times. The chain employs TRBV4-1 and TRBJ2-7, with D hard to call. Germline V gene lookup returns CDR1 MGHRA and CDR2 YSYEKL. V shed 4 bases and J shed 2 bases, with 12 bases lying between them. CDR3 length: 14 residues. The CDR3 region has the DNA TGCGCCAGCAGCCGAGAGTCACAGACCTACGAGCAGTACTTC. Translation gives CASSRESQTYEQYF.

This clonotype was recorded at least ten times. The chain combines TRBV29-1 with TRBJ2-1, with D perhaps matching TRBD1 (6 bases). The CDR3 extends over 13 amino acids. V was trimmed by 5 bases and J by 4 bases, leaving 12 bases between them. Germline lookup yields CDR1 SQVTM and CDR2 ANQGSEA. The CDR3 sequence: CSVRGQRYNEQFF. The CDR3, as DNA: TGCAGCGTTCGCGGACAGAGGTACAATGAGCAGTTCTTC.

The chain has TRBV27 and TRBJ1-6, with 10 bases fitting TRBD1. The CDR3 covers 14 residues. V was pared by 6 bases and J by 8 bases, with 4 bases of the junction left unmatched. Germline V lookup: CDR1 MNHEY, CDR2 SMNVEV (reference sequence). The CDR3 DNA sequence: TGTGCCAGCAGGACAGGGGGCCGGGATTCACCCCTCCACTTT. It yields the protein CASRTGGRDSPLHF.

The chain joins TRBV13 to TRBJ2-7; D possibly corresponds to TRBD1 (6 bases). This CDR3 has 16 amino acids. CDR1 and CDR2 from the germline V gene are PRHDT and FYEKMQ (reference sequence). V lost 6 bases and J 2 bases, leaving 20 bases between the germline ends. DNA of the CDR3: TGTGCCAGCAGTGTACTACAGGGAACGGGAACCTACGAGCAGTACTTC. Encoded protein: CASSVLQGTGTYEQYF. Complete variable domain (other parts from reference TRBV13 and TRBJ2-7): AAGVIQSPRHLIKEKRETATLKCYPIPRHDTVYWYQQGPGQDPQFLISFYEKMQSDKGSIPDRFSAQQFSDYHSELNMSSLELGDSALYFCASSVLQGTGTYEQYFGPGTRLTVT.

The chain links TRBV5-1 to TRBJ2-7, with D perhaps TRBD1 (6 bases). The germline CDR1 and CDR2 sequences are SGHRS and YFSETQ. Trimming shortened V by 3 bases and J by 7 bases, and 17 bases separated the two germline ends. CDR3 size: 14 residues. CDR3 region: CASSSSTGYNEQYF. The CDR3 coding sequence is TGCGCCAGCAGCTCGTCTACAGGGTACAATGAGCAGTACTTC. The whole variable domain, filled in from reference TRBV5-1 and TRBJ2-7, reads KAGVTQTPRYLIKTRGQQVTLSCSPISGHRSVSWYQQTPGQGLQFLFEYFSETQRNKGNFPGRFSGRQFSNSRSEMNVSTLELGDSALYLCASSSSTGYNEQYFGPGTRLTVT.

The chain recombines TRBV7-2 with TRBJ2-7; 7 positions agree with TRBD2. This CDR3 spans 16 amino acids. V was pared by 3 bases and J by 4 bases, with 12 bases of the junction left unmatched. CDR1 SGHTA and CDR2 FQGNSA come from the germline V gene. The CDR3 sequence is CASSFSAAASGYEQYF. In DNA, the CDR3 is TGTGCCAGCAGCTTTTCCGCTGCGGCTAGCGGATACGAGCAGTACTTC.

V is TRBV12-3 or TRBV12-4 and J is TRBJ1-2, with D hard to call. The CDR3 is made up of 13 amino acids. The V and J ends lost 8 bases and 4 bases respectively, with 14 bases between them. CDR3 in amino acids: CASQEGWGYGYTF. CDR3 nucleotide sequence: TGTGCCAGCCAGGAAGGGTGGGGCTATGGCTACACCTTC.

This clonotype was observed a single time. This chain joins TRBV10-3 and TRBJ2-1; D is perhaps TRBD1 (5 bases). Per the germline V gene, CDR1 is ENHRY and CDR2 is SYGVKD. This CDR3 contains 12 residues. V was trimmed by 8 bases and J by 5 bases, leaving 10 bases between them. The CDR3 region is CAIAGRDNEQFF. CDR3 DNA: TGTGCCATCGCCGGCAGGGACAATGAGCAGTTCTTC.

The chain links TRBV3-1 to TRBJ1-2; no firm D call. The CDR3 runs 13 residues. Trimming left V 0 bases short and J 7 bases short, with 9 bases between. CDR1 is LGHDT, CDR2 YNNKEL, per germline (reference sequence). This CDR3 is CASSQEVRVGYTF. In DNA form, the CDR3 reads TGTGCCAGCAGCCAAGAGGTACGGGTTGGCTACACCTTC.

Written as DNA, the CDR3 is TGCAGTGCTCAAGGACTCGGGACTAGCGCTAACTACGAGCAGTACTTC. Protein: CSAQGLGTSANYEQYF. V is TRBV20-1 and J is TRBJ2-7, with 10 bases aligning to TRBD2. The CDR3 extends over 16 amino acids. CDR1 is DFQATT and CDR2 is SNEGSKA in the germline V gene (reference sequence). V gave up 5 bases and J gave up 3 bases; unmatched junction bases: 13.

The rearrangement links TRBV4-1 to TRBJ2-7; no clear D. This CDR3 is 16 amino acids long. V was clipped by 0 bases and J by 2 bases, with 14 bases between them. Per the germline V gene, CDR1 is MGHRA and CDR2 is YSYEKL. CDR3 in DNA: TGCGCCAGCAGCCAAGATATCTTGGTAGTTGCCTACGAGCAGTACTTC. Amino acids: CASSQDILVVAYEQYF.

The chain combines TRBV12-3 or TRBV12-4 with TRBJ2-7, with TRBD1 matching 9 bases. J gave up 4 bases and V 0 bases, and 7 bases lay outside the gene matches. The length of the CDR3 is 16 residues. This CDR3 reads CASSLATGQGRYEQYF. The DNA for the CDR3 is TGTGCCAGCAGTTTAGCCACAGGACAGGGGCGGTACGAGCAGTACTTC.

This chain connects TRBV9 to TRBJ2-7, with TRBD1 matching over 9 bases. The length of the CDR3 is 14 residues. J lost 3 bases, V lost 3 bases, and 4 bases had no gene match. The germline gives CDR1 SGDLS, CDR2 YYNGEE. The CDR3 DNA follows: TGTGCCAGCAGCGCGGGACAGGGCCTCTACGAGCAGTACTTC. It specifies CASSAGQGLYEQYF.

This clonotype was detected only a few times. The chain is built from TRBV27 and TRBJ2-3, with D possibly being TRBD2 (6 bases). Deletions cut 5 bases from V and 0 bases from J, with 12 bases between. The CDR3 runs 15 residues. Germline-derived CDR1 and CDR2 are MNHEY and SMNVEV (reference sequence). Here the CDR3 reads CASSGGVLSTDTQYF. Here the CDR3 DNA reads TGTGCCAGCAGTGGCGGGGTCCTAAGCACAGATACGCAGTATTTT.

This clonotype was counted a few times. The V and J genes are TRBV4-1 and TRBJ2-5, with D hard to call. Germline assignment: CDR1 MGHRA and CDR2 YSYEKL. Trimming took off 0 bases at V and 2 bases at J, with 10 bases between the two ends. This CDR3 is 15 amino acids long. The CDR3 nucleotides are TGCGCCAGCAGCCAAGAGCGTGGGGTTCAAGAGACCCAGTACTTC. Translating gives CASSQERGVQETQYF.